A single T cell receptor (beta chain) is shown here with its context. The data originate from a study of blood T cell repertoires in COVID-19. Profiled with immunoSEQ multiplex PCR; TCRdb holds only in-frame clones, not every one. Among fewer than 350,000 clones listed, about 90% were seen once. The CDR3 is made up of 15 amino acids. Germline V lookup: CDR1 SGHTA, CDR2 FQGNSA. V was shortened by 5 bases and J by 2 bases, with 14 bases between the two germline ends. The receptor was derived from a woman in her late teens or twenties with acute COVID-19. The specimen was PBMCs or T cells enriched from blood (not recorded which). The J gene is TRBJ2-3, the V gene TRBV7-2; tentatively, D is TRBD2 (6 bases). The CDR3 region has the DNA TGTGCCAGCAGCCCGCGGGTAGCGGCCACAGATACGCAGTATTTT. It is translated as CASSPRVAATDTQYF.